This T cell receptor beta chain was sequenced during a study of early T cells in non-severe SARS-CoV-2 infection. V lost 4 bases and J lost 6; bases outside the gene matches: 13. The CDR3 loop spans 15 amino acids. Germline CDR1 and CDR2: DFQATT and SNEGSKA (reference sequence). This clonotype was detected a few times. TCRdb processed the 5' RACE reads anew with MiXCR; each CDR3 protein has one entry. The sample shows about 56,000 distinct CDR3 sequences, roughly 16% of them seen only once. This clonotype was obtained from an adult who was a healthcare worker with PCR-confirmed SARS-CoV-2 infection or an uninfected control (not recorded which). The chain employs TRBV20-1 and TRBJ2-7, with 9 positions matching TRBD1. This specimen consisted of whole blood, obtained at baseline. Here the CDR3 reads CSAKKINRGPSEQYF. The CDR3 DNA is TGCAGTGCTAAAAAAATTAACAGGGGGCCCAGCGAGCAGTACTTC.